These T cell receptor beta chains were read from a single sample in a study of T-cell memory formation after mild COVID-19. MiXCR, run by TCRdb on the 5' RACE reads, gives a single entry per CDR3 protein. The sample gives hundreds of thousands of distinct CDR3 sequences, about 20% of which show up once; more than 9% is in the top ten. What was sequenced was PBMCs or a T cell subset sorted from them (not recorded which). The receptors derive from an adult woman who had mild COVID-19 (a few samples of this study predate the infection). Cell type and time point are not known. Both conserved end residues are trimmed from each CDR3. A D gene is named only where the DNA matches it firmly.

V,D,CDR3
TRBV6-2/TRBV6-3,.,ASSYYGSASYEQY
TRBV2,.,ASRDRLNYEQY
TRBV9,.,ASSVQGYGPQH
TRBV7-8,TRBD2,ASSLGPAGGEWRTQY
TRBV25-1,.,ASRRSTDTQY
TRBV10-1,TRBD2,ASRTSANSGEQF
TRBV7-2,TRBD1,ASSTGTGADGYT
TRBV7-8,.,ASSLVQGGSKGDEQF
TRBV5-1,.,ARGFGFVYEQY
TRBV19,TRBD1,ARNLLGTGLFYGYT
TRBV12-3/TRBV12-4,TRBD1,ASKTGTAHQETQY
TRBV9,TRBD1,ASSVPRQGYSGANVLT
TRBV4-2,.,ASSTRLVGTDTQY
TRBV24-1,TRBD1,ATRDRGGTDTQY
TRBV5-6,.,ASSLASGELF
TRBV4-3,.,ASSQVAKGPAEQY
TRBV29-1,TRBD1,SVRQGNGDTQY
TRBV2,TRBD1,ASRKGGDREGGYT
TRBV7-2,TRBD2,ASSLWGAGGETQY
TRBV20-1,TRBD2,SAPGLAGMYNEQF
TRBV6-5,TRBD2,ASRKLAGGYNEQF
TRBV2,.,ASTVRGPGGHQPQH
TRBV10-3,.,AISGGANQETQY
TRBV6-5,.,ASTRSWRQHDYEQY
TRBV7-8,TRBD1,ASSSGTGRSYEQY
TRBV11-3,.,ASSLVLNEQF
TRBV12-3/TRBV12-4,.,ASRRPASYGYT
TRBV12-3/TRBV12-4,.,ASSFETSRYNEQF
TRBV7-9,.,ASSLSPSGAETQY
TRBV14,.,ASSRDYGYT
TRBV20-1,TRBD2,SARDSGSGVAMGYEQY
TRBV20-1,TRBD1,SASDQGASYEQY
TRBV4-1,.,ASSRAGDTEAF
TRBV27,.,ASSRKIQGGNTEAF
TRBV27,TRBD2,ASSSGLAQETQY
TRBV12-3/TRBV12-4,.,AYGPRTTGELF
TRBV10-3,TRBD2,AIRLAGDSYEQY
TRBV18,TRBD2,ASSPSPSGRSGEQY
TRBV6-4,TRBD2,ASALAGGADTQY
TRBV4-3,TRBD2,ASSQESAGGATGELF
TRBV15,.,ATSREANTESF